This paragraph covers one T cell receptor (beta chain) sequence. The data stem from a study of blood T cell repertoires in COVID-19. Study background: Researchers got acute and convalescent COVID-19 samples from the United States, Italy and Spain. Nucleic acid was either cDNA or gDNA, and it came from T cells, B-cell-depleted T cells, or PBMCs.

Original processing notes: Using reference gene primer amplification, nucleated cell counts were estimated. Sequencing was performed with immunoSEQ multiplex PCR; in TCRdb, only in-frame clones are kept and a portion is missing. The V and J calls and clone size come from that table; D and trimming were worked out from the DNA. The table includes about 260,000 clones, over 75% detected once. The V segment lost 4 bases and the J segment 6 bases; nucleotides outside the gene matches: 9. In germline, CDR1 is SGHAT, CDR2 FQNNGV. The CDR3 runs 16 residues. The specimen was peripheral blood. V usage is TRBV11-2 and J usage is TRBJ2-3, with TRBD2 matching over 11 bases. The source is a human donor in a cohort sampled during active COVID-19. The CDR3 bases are TGTGCCAGCAGCTCGCTTCTAGCGGGAGGAGTGGATACGCAGTATTTT. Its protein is CASSSLLAGGVDTQYF.